Detailed here is one T cell receptor beta chain. What it recognizes is unknown. This specimen belongs to a study of vaccination and CD4 T cells after COVID-19. About the study: Control cultures used a CEFX viral epitope pool, an HIV-1 Nef peptide pool, or no peptide.

Sequence data for DNA of cultured CD4+ T cells were generated by the Oncomine TCR Beta short-read assay. TCRdb reanalysed the PCR reads using MiXCR and keeps one entry per CDR3 protein. In the table there are about 17,000 distinct CDR3 sequences, roughly 56% of which are singletons. Treatment described: approximately 11-day PBMC culture with coronavirus spike peptide pools or control peptides (ViraFEST assay). The CDR3 sequence is 15 residues long. V shed 4 bases and J 6 bases; nucleotides not matched to a gene: 9. Germline-derived CDR1 and CDR2 are MNHNS and SASEGT. The gene calls are TRBV6-1 and TRBJ2-7, with TRBD2 identical over 10 bases. The sequenced sample was CD4+ T cells from blood, cultured in vitro. The sequence derives from a human donor who had recovered from COVID-19. CDR3 sequence reads: CASSASGRGRGEQYF. CDR3 nucleotide sequence: TGTGCCAGCAGTGCGAGCGGGAGGGGAAGAGGCGAGCAGTACTTC.